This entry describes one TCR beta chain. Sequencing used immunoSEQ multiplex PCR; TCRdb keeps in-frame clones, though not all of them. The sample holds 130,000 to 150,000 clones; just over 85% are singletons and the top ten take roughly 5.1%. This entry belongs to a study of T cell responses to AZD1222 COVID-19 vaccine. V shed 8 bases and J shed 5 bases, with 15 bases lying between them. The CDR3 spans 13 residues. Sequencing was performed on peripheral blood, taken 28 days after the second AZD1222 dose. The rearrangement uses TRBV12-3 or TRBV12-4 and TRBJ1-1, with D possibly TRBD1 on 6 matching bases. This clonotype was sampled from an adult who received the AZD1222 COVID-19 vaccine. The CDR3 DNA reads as TGTGCCAGCGCCTCAGGGGTGGGGACTGAAGCTTTCTTT. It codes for CASASGVGTEAFF.